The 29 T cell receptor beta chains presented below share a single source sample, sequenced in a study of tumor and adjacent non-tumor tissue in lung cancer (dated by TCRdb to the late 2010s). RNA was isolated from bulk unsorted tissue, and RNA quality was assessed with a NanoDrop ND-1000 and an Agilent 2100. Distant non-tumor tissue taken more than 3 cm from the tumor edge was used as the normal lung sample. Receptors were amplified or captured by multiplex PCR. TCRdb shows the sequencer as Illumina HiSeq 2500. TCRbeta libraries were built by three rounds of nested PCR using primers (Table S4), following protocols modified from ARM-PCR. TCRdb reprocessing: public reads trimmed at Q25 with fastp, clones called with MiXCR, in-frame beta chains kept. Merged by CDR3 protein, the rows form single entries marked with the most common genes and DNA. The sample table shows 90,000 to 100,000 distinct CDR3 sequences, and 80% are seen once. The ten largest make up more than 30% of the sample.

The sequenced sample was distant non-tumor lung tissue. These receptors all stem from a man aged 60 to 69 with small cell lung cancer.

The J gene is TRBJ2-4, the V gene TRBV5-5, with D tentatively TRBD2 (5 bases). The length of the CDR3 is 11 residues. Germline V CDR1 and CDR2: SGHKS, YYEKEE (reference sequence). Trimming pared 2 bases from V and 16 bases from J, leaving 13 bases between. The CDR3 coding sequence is TGTGCCAGCAGCTTACTAGTGGGAGAATACTTC. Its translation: CASSLLVGEYF.

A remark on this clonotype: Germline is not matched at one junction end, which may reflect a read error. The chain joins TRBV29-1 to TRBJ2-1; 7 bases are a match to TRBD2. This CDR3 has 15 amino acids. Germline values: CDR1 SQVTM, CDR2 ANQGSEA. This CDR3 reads CSVADLAVSYNEQSF. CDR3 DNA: TGCAGCGTTGCCGACCTAGCGGTTTCCTACAATGAGCAGTCCTTC.

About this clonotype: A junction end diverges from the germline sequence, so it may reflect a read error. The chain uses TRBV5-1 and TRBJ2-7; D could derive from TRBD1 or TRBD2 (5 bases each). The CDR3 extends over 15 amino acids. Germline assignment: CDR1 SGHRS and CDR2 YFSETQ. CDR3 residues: CASSNRADLGDERYF. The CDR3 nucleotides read TGCGCCAGTAGCAACCGTGCGGACCTCGGGGACGAGCGGTACTTC.

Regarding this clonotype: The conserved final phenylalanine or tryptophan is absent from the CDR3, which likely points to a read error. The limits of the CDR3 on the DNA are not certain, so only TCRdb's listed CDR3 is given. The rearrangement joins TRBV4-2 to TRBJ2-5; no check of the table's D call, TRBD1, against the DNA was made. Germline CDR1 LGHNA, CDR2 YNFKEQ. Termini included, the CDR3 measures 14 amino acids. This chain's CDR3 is CARSQGSRQETHYY.

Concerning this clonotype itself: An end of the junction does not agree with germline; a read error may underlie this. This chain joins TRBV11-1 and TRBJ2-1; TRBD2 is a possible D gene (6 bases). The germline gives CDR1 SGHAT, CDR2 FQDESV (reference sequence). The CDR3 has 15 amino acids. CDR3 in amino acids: CASGLGRTTYNEQFF. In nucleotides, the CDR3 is TGCGCCAGCGGCTTAGGGAGGACGACCTACAATGAGCAGTTCTTC. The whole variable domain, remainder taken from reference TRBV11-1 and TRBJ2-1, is EAEVAQSPRYKITEKSQAVAFWCDPISGHATLYWYRQILGQGPELLVQFQDESVVDDSQLPKDRFSAERLKGVDSTLKIQPAELGDSAMYLCASGLGRTTYNEQFFGPGTRLTVL.

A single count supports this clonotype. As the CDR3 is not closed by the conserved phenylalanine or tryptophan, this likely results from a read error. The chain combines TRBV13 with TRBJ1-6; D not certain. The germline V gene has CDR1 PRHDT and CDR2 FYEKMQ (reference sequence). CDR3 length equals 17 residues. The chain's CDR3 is CPSSKNDGSSYNSPLHL. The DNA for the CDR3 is TGTCCCAGCAGCAAAAACGACGGAAGCTCCTATAATTCACCCCTCCACTTG.

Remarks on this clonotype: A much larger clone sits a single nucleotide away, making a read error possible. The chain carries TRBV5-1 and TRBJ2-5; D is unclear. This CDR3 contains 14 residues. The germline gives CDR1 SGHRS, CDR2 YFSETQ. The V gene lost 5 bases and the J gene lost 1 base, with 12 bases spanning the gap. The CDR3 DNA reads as TGCGCCAGCAGTTTTCTAGAGCCCCAAGAGACCCAGTACTTC. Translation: CASSFLEPQETQYF.

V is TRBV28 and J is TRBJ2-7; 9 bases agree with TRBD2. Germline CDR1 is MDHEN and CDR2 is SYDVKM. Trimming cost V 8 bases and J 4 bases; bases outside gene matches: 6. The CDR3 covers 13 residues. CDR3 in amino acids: CASHSGRIYEQYF. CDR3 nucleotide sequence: TGTGCCAGCCACAGCGGGAGGATATACGAGCAGTACTTC.

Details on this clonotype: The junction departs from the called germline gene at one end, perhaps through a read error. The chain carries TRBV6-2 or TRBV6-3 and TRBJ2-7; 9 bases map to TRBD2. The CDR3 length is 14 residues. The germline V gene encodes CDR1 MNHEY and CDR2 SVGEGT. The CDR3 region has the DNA TGTGCCAGTAAGATAGCGGGAGCTCCTATGGAGCTGTACTTC. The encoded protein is CASKIAGAPMELYF.

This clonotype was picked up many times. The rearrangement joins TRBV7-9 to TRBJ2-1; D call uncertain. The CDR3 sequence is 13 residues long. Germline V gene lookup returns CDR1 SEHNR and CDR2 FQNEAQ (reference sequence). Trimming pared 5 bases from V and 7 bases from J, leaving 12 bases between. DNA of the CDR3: TGTGCCAGCAGCGGAGCGACGGTGAATGAGCAGTTCTTC. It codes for CASSGATVNEQFF.

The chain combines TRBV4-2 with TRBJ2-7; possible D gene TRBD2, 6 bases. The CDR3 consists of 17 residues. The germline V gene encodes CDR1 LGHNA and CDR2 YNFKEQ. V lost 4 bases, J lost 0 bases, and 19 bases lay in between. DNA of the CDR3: TGTGCCAGCAGCCGAGGAAAGACTAGTGGGGACTCCTACGAGCAGTACTTC. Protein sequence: CASSRGKTSGDSYEQYF.

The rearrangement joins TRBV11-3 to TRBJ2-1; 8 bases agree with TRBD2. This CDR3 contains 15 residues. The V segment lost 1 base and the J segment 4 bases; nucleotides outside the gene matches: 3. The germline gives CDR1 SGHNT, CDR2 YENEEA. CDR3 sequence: CASSLGGGTYNEQFF. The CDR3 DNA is TGTGCCAGCAGCTTAGGCGGGGGGACTTACAATGAGCAGTTCTTC.

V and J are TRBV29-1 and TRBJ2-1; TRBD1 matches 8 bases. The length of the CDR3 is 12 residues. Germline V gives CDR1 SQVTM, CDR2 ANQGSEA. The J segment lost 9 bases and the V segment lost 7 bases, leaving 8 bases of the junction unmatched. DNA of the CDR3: TGCAGCGGCTGCCGGGACAGGAGTGAGCAGTTCTTC. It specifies CSGCRDRSEQFF.

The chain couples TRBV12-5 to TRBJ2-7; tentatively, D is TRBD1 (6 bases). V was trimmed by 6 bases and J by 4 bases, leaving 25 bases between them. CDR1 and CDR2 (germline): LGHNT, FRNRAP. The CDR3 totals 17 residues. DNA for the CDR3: TGTGCTAGTGGATCCCCGCCGACAGGACCACCAAGTTACGAGCAGTACTTC. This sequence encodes CASGSPPTGPPSYEQYF.

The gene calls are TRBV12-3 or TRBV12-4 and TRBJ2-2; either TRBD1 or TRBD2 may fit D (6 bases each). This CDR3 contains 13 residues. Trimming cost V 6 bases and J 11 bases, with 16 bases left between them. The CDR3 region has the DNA TGTGCCAGCAGCCCGGAGGGGGTCGGAGAGCTGTTTTTT. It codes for CASSPEGVGELFF.

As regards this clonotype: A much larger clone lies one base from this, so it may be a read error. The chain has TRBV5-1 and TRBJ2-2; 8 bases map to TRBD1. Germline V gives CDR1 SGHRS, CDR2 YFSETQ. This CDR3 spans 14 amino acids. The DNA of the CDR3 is TGCGACAGCAGCCCGGGACAGGCAACCGGGGAGCTGTTTTTT. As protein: CDSSPGQATGELFF. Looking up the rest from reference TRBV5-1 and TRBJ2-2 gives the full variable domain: KAGVTQTPRYLIKTRGQQVTLSCSPISGHRSVSWYQQTPGQGLQFLFEYFSETQRNKGNFPGRFSGRQFSNSRSEMNVSTLELGDSALYLCDSSPGQATGELFFGEGSRLTVL.

CDR3 nucleotides: TGTGCCAGCAGTAGGCAGGGGTTCGGAGCGGAGCTGTTTTTT. Encoded protein: CASSRQGFGAELFF. The V gene is TRBV12-3 or TRBV12-4, the J gene TRBJ2-2, with D possibly being TRBD1 (6 bases). Trimming removed 5 bases at V and 10 bases at J, with 17 bases between. The CDR3 consists of 14 residues.

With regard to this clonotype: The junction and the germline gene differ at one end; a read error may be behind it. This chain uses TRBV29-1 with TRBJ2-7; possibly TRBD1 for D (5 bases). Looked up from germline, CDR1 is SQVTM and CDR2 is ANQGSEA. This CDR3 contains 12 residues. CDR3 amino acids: CGAPDTSYEQYF. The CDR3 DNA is TGTGGCGCCCCGGACACCTCCTACGAGCAGTACTTC.

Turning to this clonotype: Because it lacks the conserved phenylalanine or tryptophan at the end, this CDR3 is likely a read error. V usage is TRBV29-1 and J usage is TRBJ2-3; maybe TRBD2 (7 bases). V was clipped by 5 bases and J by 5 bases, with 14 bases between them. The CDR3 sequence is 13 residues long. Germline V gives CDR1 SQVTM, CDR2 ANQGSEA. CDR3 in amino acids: CSVQWGGRDTQYI. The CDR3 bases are TGCAGCGTTCAATGGGGGGGGCGAGATACGCAGTATATT.

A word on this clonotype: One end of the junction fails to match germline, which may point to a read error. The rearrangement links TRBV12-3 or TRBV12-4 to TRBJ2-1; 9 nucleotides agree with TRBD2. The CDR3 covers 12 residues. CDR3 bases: TGTGCCAGCACCTCTAGCGGGACTGAGCAGTTCTTT. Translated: CASTSSGTEQFF.

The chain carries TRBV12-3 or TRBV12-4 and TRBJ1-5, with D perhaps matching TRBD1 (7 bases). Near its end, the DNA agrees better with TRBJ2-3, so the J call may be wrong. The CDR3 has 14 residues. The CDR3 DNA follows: TGTGCCAGCAGTGCGGGACAGCCAAATCAGCCCCAGTATTTT. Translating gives CASSAGQPNQPQYF.

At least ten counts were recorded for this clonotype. The CDR3 is CSARDQSLGHEQYF. The CDR3, as DNA: TGCAGTGCTAGAGATCAGAGCCTGGGGCACGAGCAGTACTTC. The rearrangement links TRBV20-1 to TRBJ2-7; a weak D match, TRBD1 (5 bases). V was shortened by 0 bases and J by 5 bases, with 14 bases between the two germline ends. Germline CDR1 DFQATT, CDR2 SNEGSKA (reference sequence). This CDR3 comprises 14 residues.

CDR3 nucleotide sequence: TGTGCCAGCACCATGCTCCCAGTCAGCTCCTACAAGCAGCACGTC. It yields the protein CASTMLPVSSYKQHV. V is TRBV6-1 and J is TRBJ2-7, with D unresolved. Germline CDR1 reads MNHNS; CDR2 reads SASEGT. The CDR3 is 15 residues long.

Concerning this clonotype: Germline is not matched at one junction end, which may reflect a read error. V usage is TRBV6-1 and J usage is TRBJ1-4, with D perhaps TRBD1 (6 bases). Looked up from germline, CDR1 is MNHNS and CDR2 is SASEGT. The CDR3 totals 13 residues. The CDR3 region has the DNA TGTGCCGGCAGAGGGGGGACGGATGAAACACTGGTTTTT. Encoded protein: CAGRGGTDETLVF.

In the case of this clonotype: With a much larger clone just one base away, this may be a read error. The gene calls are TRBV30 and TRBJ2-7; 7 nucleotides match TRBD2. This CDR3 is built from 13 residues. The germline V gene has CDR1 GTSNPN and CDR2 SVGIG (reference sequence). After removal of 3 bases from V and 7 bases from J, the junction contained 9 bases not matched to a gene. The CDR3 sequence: CAWRSGTLGEQYF. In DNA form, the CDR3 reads TGTGCCTGGAGAAGCGGGACTTTAGGGGAGCAGTACTTC.

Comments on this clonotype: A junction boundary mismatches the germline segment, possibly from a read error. Here the CDR3 DNA reads TGTGACAGCAGTGTTACGAGCTCTGGAGAAAAACTGTTTTTT. Amino acid sequence: CDSSVTSSGEKLFF. The chain links TRBV12-3 or TRBV12-4 to TRBJ1-4; D gene uncertain. The length of the CDR3 is 14 residues.

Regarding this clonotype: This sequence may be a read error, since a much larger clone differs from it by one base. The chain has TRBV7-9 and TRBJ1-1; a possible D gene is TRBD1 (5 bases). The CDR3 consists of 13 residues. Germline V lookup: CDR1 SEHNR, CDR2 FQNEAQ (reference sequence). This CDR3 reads CTSSLGDSPEAFF. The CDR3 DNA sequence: TGTACCAGCAGCTTAGGGGATTCCCCTGAAGCTTTCTTT.

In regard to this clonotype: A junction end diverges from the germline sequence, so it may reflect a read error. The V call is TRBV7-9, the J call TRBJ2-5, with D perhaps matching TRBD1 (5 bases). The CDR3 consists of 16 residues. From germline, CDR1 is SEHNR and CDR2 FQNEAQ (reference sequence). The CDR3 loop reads CASSPSWGRVAETQYF. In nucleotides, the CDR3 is TGCGCCAGCAGCCCATCCTGGGGCAGGGTGGCGGAGACCCAGTACTTC.

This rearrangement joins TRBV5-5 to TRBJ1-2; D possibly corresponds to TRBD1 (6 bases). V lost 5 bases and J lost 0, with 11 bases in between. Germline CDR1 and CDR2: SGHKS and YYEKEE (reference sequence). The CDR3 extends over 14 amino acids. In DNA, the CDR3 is TGTGCCAGCAGTCTCGGGACATCTAACTATGGCTACACCTTC. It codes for CASSLGTSNYGYTF. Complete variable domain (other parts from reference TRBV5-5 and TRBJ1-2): DAGVTQSPTHLIKTRGQQVTLRCSPISGHKSVSWYQQVLGQGPQFIFQYYEKEERGRGNFPDRFSARQFPNYSSELNVNALLLGDSALYLCASSLGTSNYGYTFGSGTRLTVV.